The sequence of this TCR beta chain was determined in a study of T cells after yellow fever vaccination. This clonotype has a handful of counts. Germline CDR1 LNHDA, CDR2 SQIVND (reference sequence). V lost 10 bases to trimming and J lost 5 bases; unmatched junction nucleotides: 1. The length of the CDR3 is 10 residues. One entry per CDR3 protein results from TCRdb running MiXCR on the 5' RACE reads. The sample lists 300,000 to 350,000 distinct CDR3 sequences, 3.5% to 4.5% seen once, with 15% to 20% in the top ten. The sequence was obtained from a man younger than 30 who received the YFV17D yellow fever vaccine. The rearrangement links TRBV19 to TRBJ2-5; 7 bases match TRBD2. The specimen was PBMCs, collected 15 days after the yellow fever booster vaccination. CDR3 coding DNA: TGTGCCACCGGGGGGGAGACCCAGTACTTC. This sequence encodes CATGGETQYF.